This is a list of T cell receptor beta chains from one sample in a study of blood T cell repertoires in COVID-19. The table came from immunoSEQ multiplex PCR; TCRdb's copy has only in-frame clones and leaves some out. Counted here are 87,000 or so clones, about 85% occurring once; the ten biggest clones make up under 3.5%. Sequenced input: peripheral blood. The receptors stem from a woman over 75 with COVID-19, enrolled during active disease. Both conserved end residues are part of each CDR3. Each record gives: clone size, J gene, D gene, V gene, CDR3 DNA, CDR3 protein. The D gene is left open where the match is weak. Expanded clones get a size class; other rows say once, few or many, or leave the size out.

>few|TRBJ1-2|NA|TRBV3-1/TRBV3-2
TGTGCCAGCAGCTACTTCGGCTACAGTGGCTACACCTTC
CASSYFGYSGYTF
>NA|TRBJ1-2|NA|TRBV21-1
TGTGCCAGCAGCGCAAGTTGGGACAGGGAAGTTCATTGTGGCTACACCTTC
CASSASWDREVHCGYTF
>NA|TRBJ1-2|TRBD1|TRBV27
TGTGCCAGCCGATGGGACAGGAGTTCCTATGGCTACACCTTC
CASRWDRSSYGYTF
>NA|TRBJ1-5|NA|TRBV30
TGTGCCTGGAGTGGGACAAGCAATCAGCCCCAGCATTTT
CAWSGTSNQPQHF
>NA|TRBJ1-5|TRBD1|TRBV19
TGTGCCAGTAGTATTCTGGGACAGGGGTTCCATTTT
CASSILGQGFHF
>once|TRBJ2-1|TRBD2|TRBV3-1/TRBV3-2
TGTGCCAGCAGCGTCCGGGGGGACCCCTACAATGAGCAGTTCTTC
CASSVRGDPYNEQFF
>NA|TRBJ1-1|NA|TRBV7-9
TGTGCCAGCAGCTTAATGAGGAGGGGGAACACTGAAGCTTTCTTT
CASSLMRRGNTEAFF
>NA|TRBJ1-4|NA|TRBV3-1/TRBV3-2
TGTGCCAGCAGCCAAGAGGCACAGGTTAATGAAAAACTGTTTTTT
CASSQEAQVNEKLFF
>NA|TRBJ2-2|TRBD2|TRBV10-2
TGCGCCAGCCTAGCGGGGAGTGGAGGTACCGGGGAGCTGTTTTTT
CASLAGSGGTGELFF
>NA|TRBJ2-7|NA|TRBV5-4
TGTGCCAGCAGCTTGTCAGGGTTCACTAACTCCTACGAGCAGTACTTC
CASSLSGFTNSYEQYF
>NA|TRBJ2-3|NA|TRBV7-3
TGTGCCAGCAGCGTCGGGATCACAGATACGCAGTATTTT
CASSVGITDTQYF
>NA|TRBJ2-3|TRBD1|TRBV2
TGTGCCAGCAGTGAGGACAGGGCTACAGATACGCAGTATTTT
CASSEDRATDTQYF
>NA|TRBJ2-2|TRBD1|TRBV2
TGTGCCAGCAGTCTCGAGACAGGGGGCTACGGGGAGCTGTTTTTT
CASSLETGGYGELFF
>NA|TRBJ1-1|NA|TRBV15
TGTGCCACCAGCAGGAGTTGGGGGGTGGTCACTGAAGCTTTCTTT
CATSRSWGVVTEAFF
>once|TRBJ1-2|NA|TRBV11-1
TGTGCCAGCAGCCCGACAGAATACTATGGCTACACCTTC
CASSPTEYYGYTF
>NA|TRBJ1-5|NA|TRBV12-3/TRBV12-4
TGTGCCAGCAGCTTTACAGGCAATCAGCCCCAGCATTTT
CASSFTGNQPQHF
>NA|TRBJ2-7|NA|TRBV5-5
TGTGCCAGCAGCACTCCGGGATCCTACGAGCAGTACTTC
CASSTPGSYEQYF
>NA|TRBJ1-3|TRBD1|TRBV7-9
TGTGCCAGCAGCTCGACAGGGGGCTATGGAAACACCATATATTTT
CASSSTGGYGNTIYF
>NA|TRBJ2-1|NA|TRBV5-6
TGTGCCAGCAGCTTGTGGCAGGGTTGGTATGAGCAGTTCTTC
CASSLWQGWYEQFF
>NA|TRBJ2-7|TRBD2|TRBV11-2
TGTGCCAGCAGCTTAGCTGCGGGAGTATCGTACGAGCAGTACTTC
CASSLAAGVSYEQYF
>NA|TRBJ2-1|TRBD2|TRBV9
TGTGCCAGCAGCGGGGGACTAGCGGGTCTATTCTCCTACAATGAGCAGTTCTTC
CASSGGLAGLFSYNEQFF
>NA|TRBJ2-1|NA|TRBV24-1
TGTGCCACCAGTGTAGGAGGGAGCCGCAATGAGCAGTTCTTC
CATSVGGSRNEQFF
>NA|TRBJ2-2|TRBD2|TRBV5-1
TGCGCCAGCAGCTTGGGGGCACTAGCGGGAGCCACCGGGGAGCTGTTTTTT
CASSLGALAGATGELFF
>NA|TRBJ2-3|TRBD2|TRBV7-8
TGTGCCAGCAGCTTAGGGCTAGCGGGGGGGCAGGGTACGCAGTATTTT
CASSLGLAGGQGTQYF
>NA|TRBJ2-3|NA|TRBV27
TGTGCCAGCAGTTTAAGGAGGCCATGGGACACAGATACGCAGTATTTT
CASSLRRPWDTDTQYF
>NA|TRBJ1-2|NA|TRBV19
TGTGCCAGTAGGACCAGGGGAGTGTATGGCTACACCTTC
CASRTRGVYGYTF
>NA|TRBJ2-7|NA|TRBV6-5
TGTGCCAGCAGCGATTCCGGACGAGGAGGGGCCGAGCAGTACTTC
CASSDSGRGGAEQYF
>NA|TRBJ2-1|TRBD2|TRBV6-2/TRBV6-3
TGTGCCAGCAGTTACTCGACTTCACTAGCGGGAGTCGGGAATGAGCAGTTCTTC
CASSYSTSLAGVGNEQFF
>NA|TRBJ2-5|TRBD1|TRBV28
TGTGCCAGCAGTTCGGACAGGGATGGCGAGACCCAGTACTTC
CASSSDRDGETQYF
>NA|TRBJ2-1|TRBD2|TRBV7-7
TGTGCCAGCCATAAAGTAGCGGGAGGAGAGCAGTTCTTC
CASHKVAGGEQFF
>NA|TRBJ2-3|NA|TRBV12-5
TGTGCTAGTGGTTTCGGGGGCACAGATACGCAGTATTTT
CASGFGGTDTQYF
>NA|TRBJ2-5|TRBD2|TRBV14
TGTGCCAGCAGCCGGCGACTAGCGGGAGTGGGGGAGACCCAGTACTTC
CASSRRLAGVGETQYF
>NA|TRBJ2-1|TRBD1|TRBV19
TGTGCCAGTAGGGTATCAGGGGGCACCTACAATGAGCAGTTCTTC
CASRVSGGTYNEQFF